This TCR beta chain was sequenced during a study of cytomegalovirus exposure and HLA in healthy donors listed by TCRdb under 2017. In terms of the full investigation: An earlier analysis of approximately 640 of the donors reported 276 Gb of sequence data and 100 million to 130 million unique TCR beta sequences from 150 million to 200 million T cells. Typing coverage varied by locus: about 620-640 donors for A, B, C, DRB1 and DQB1; roughly 510 for DQA1; nearly 610 for DPA1; 450 to 480 for DPB1. Every repertoire in the discovery cohort had been generated on one and the same sequencing platform. HLA typing included class I and class II loci at four-digit resolution. Rather than drawing on any new phenotypic data, the later analysis identified candidate immune exposures from TCR beta sequences and the way those sequences occurred across donors. Among around 400 genotyped donors of the cohort, an average of around 250,000 unique TCR beta nucleotide sequences was sequenced per donor, of which about 19% were non-productive. The study aimed to test whether signatures of past pathogen exposure could be identified by cataloging public T cell receptors. The genetic ancestry cluster associated with self-reported Caucasian donors included about 84% of the roughly 400 genotyped donors. Roughly 5 DR-DQ haplotypes were handled as single units for association and clustering, since linkage in the cohort was strong. Donor age, sex, ethnicity and CMV serostatus were compiled together with the repertoire data. In a later genetic analysis, genome-wide SNP genotypes for about three fifths of the roughly 670 donors were used, and that subset was treated as a discovery cohort. About 330 gigabases of sequencing data and 75 million to 85 million unique TCR sequences made up an early release that covered nearly 650 HLA-typed donors. A later analysis re-analyzed previously published TCR beta repertoires from 500 to 700 donors and added high-resolution HLA genotyping to study TCR occurrence patterns. A separate validation cohort of roughly 130 different subjects was used in addition to the approximately 700-subject first cohort. In an earlier analysis of roughly 600 of the donors, high-throughput TCR beta sequencing was used to judge whether each TCR beta V gene segment behaved as functional or pseudogenic. The study profiled the T cell repertoires of some 610 subjects by immunosequencing and related them to cytomegalovirus serostatus. To predict cytomegalovirus infection status, the study brought together high-throughput TCR immunosequencing, statistical association of individual TCRs with disease status, and machine learning.

The germline V and J ends show losses of 0 bases and 3 bases respectively, and no gene match explains 3 bases of the junction. CDR1 and CDR2 are drawn from the germline V gene (reference sequence): MNHNY, SVGAGI. The CDR3 contains 16 residues, cysteine and phenylalanine counted. CDR3 DNA is the only sequence kept; it has 48 bases, read in frame from the first base. The investigation overall reported the following: Because counts were too low, 15 to 20 rarely observed V segments, including chromosome 9 orphons, were left out of the earlier analysis of several hundred of the donors. Cytomegalovirus status was reported to be diagnosed by the classifier with high specificity and sensitivity in both the original and validation cohorts. Several of the top co-occurrence clusters appeared to be linked to parvovirus B19, influenza, CMV and Epstein-Barr virus, according to a later analysis. Specific HLA alleles were associated with roughly 17,000 TCR beta sequences at a false discovery rate of 0.05 in a later analysis. A later analysis found that most CMV-associated TCR beta chains appeared HLA-restricted, with HLA associations seemingly driven largely by CMV exposure. When HLA alleles, especially DR and DQ, strongly co-occurred, TCR associations were difficult to assign to individual alleles. In the study, some 160 TCR beta chains were listed as associated with cytomegalovirus. The sequencing pipeline was judged likely to have produced a cluster of highly shared sequence variants as a technical artifact. A later analysis found that HLA-associated TCR beta chains were more clonally expanded and had lower generation probabilities than equally common non-associated chains. Across donors, most TCR sequences were observed very rarely, whereas some public TCRs were present in many individuals. A later analysis found that TCR association rates varied across HLA loci, with DRB1 alleles showing the most associated TCRs and HLA-C alleles the fewest. Linkage disequilibrium might explain the correlated functional status among segregating V segments, but an unknown experimental factor could not be ruled out. An association between a missense DCLRE1C variant and V-gene and J-gene trimming of TCR beta chains was found in a later genetic analysis and replicated in an independent cohort. Compared with the roughly 670-donor mean, donors in an Asian-associated ancestry cluster had fewer N-insertions in productive TCRs, according to a later genetic analysis. A few of the identified cytomegalovirus-associated TCR beta chains were confirmed in vitro to be specific for cytomegalovirus antigens. A further reported finding was that TCR beta sequences accurately predicted the HLA-A and HLA-B alleles for most subjects in the first cohort. In this cohort, only TCR beta chains were sequenced, and detectable features were limited by the absence of alpha or paired-chain data. The presence/absence analyses assumed that sequencing depth was roughly uniform across donors, and that assumption may not be true. HLA typing was unavailable for some donors at each locus, so association tests used only the typed subset. In an earlier analysis of roughly 560 of the donors, most TCR beta V segments were observed in productive rearrangements about 90% or about 30% of the time, broadly matching IMGT annotations. The authors suggested that the approach could potentially be generalized to other disease states and immunological phenotypes. CMV serostatus was the only immune exposure information available for the cohort. The 87-base-pair reads could not distinguish some IMGT-functional V segments, including TRBV6-2 and TRBV6-3, so those segments were excluded.

The cohort consisted of approximately 670 healthy bone marrow donors. Cohort members were all nominally healthy when sampled, although unrecorded immune exposures were likely present. The donor was CMV seronegative and was included in the group of a few hundred seronegative cohort members. Every donor gave a peripheral blood sample, and the peripheral blood mononuclear cells from that sample were used for TCR beta sequencing. The Qiagen DNeasy Blood Extraction Kit was used to extract genomic DNA from the blood cell samples. Library prep was done by the immunoSEQ multiplex PCR assay. For the multiplex PCR, a mixture combining 60 forward primers for TCR Vbeta segments and 13 reverse primers for TCR Jbeta segments was used. The CDR3 region of rearranged TCR beta genes was amplified from genomic DNA with a multiplex PCR assay. On the Illumina HiSeq System, the amplified TCR beta libraries were sequenced as 87-base-pair reads. Concerning the study's data processing: In a later analysis, 77 million or so unique TCR beta chains were counted across the roughly 610 repertoires, and around 11 million of these chains were shared by at least two donors. To remove PCR and sequencing errors, raw reads were error-corrected and collapsed into unique sequences using a nearest-neighbor algorithm that merged closely related sequences. To assign V, D and J gene segments, CDR3 sequences were aligned to IMGT reference sequences. Each retained sequence needed at least a six-nucleotide match to both a V gene segment and a J gene segment. Rearrangements were classified as productive when the CDR3 lacked stop codons and remained in frame with V and J, and all other rearrangements were classified as non-productive. CDR3 was defined by IMGT convention, running from the second conserved V-encoded cysteine to the conserved J-encoded phenylalanine. The earlier analysis of about 570 of the donors excluded any sequence lacking an unambiguous match to a single V gene segment. In an earlier analysis of several hundred of the donors, V segments were called functional above 56.7% productive rearrangements and were called segregating when the between-donor standard deviation exceeded 5%. A statistical classification framework was built to diagnose cytomegalovirus status from the catalog of TCR beta chain sequences. In a later analysis, TCR nucleotide sequences were compared against IMGT/GENE-DB human TR gene sequences so that V and J genes could be assigned. In a later analysis, CDR3 sequences and most-parsimonious VDJ recombination scenarios were assigned using the TCRdist pipeline. A later analysis defined each TCR beta chain by its CDR3 amino acid sequence plus V-gene family, and excluded reads lacking a unique V-gene family. In a later analysis, fewer than 600 highly shared, low-generation-probability nucleotide sequences were removed to address suspected cross-contamination and a sequencing artifact. In a later analysis, a clonal expansion index was calculated for each public chain from normalized within-repertoire ranks of inferred template counts. Generation probabilities in a later analysis came from a VDJ recombination model fitted to out-of-frame rearrangements, and those results were checked against IGoR. In a later analysis, TCR-TCR, TCR-HLA and TCR-CMV co-occurrence was scored with hypergeometric tests, and a repertoire-size bias correction was applied to TCR pairs. False discovery rates were estimated in a later analysis by permuting HLA or CMV assignments 20 times. In a later analysis, co-occurring TCRs were grouped using DBSCAN, with TCRdist sequence similarity added in when clustering inside HLA-allele-positive subsets. For co-occurrence clustering, repertoires with fewer than 30,000 or more than 120,000 public chains were excluded, along with five repertoires with anomalous nucleotide sharing. This immuneACCESS table, as held by TCRdb, lists in-frame sequences with V and J called but not all clones. Of the missing ones, under half trace to an unresolved V gene in checked studies; the others have no known cause. V, J and clone size derive from that table, while D and trimming were established from the DNA sequence. The sample profile shows around 150,000 clones; roughly 74% of them were found once. The biggest ten clones account for over 4.5% of the sample.

With regard to this clone: What this receptor recognizes is not known. Base-call qualities are not available, and no considerably larger clone is one nucleotide away.

The rearranged chain carries TRBV6-6 and TRBJ1-5; 9 bases in the junction line up with TRBD1. What was sequenced was PBMCs. The receptor was isolated from a male donor in good health and CMV-seronegative. The DNA reads TGTGCCAGCAGTTACTCCGACAGGGGGAACAATCAGCCCCAGCATTTT. Its translation is CASSYSDRGNNQPQHF.